A selection of T cell receptor beta chains follows, all from one sample in a study of cytomegalovirus exposure and HLA in healthy donors. Libraries were prepared by immunoSEQ multiplex PCR; TCRdb keeps only in-frame clonotypes and omits some of them. The repertoire holds about 99,000 clones, with roughly 83% as singletons. Input material: PBMCs. Receptors were obtained from a male donor in good health and CMV-seropositive. Both conserved end residues are part of each CDR3. Fields, in order: CDR3 protein, CDR3 DNA, clone size, D gene, J gene, V gene. D genes are given only for firm matches. Some rows mark clone size as missing; the rest say once, few, many or name a class of expanded clone.

CDR3 protein: CASSPGLAGGRTDTQYF
CDR3 DNA: TGCGCCAGCAGCCCCGGACTAGCGGGGGGGCGTACAGATACGCAGTATTTT
clone size: -
D gene: TRBD2
J gene: TRBJ2-3
V gene: TRBV5-1

CDR3 protein: CASSPRTGNINYGYTF
CDR3 DNA: TGTGCCAGCAGCCCCCGGACAGGCAATATTAACTATGGCTACACCTTC
clone size: -
D gene: TRBD1
J gene: TRBJ1-2
V gene: TRBV9

CDR3 protein: CASSEGQGYNEQFF
CDR3 DNA: TGCGCCAGCAGCGAGGGACAGGGGTACAATGAGCAGTTCTTC
clone size: few
D gene: TRBD1
J gene: TRBJ2-1
V gene: TRBV5-1

CDR3 protein: CASRETGGGQPQHF
CDR3 DNA: TGTGCCAGCAGAGAAACAGGGGGCGGTCAGCCCCAGCATTTT
clone size: -
D gene: TRBD1
J gene: TRBJ1-5
V gene: TRBV6-5

CDR3 protein: CASSIDTGNTIYF
CDR3 DNA: TGTGCCAGTAGTATCGACACTGGAAACACCATATATTTT
clone size: -
D gene: -
J gene: TRBJ1-3
V gene: TRBV19

CDR3 protein: CASRDSLQETQYF
CDR3 DNA: TGCGCCAGCAGGGACAGCTTACAAGAGACCCAGTACTTC
clone size: -
D gene: -
J gene: TRBJ2-5
V gene: TRBV5-1

CDR3 protein: CAWSGTLSSYEQYF
CDR3 DNA: TGTGCCTGGAGTGGGACACTTAGCTCCTACGAGCAGTACTTC
clone size: -
D gene: -
J gene: TRBJ2-7
V gene: TRBV30

CDR3 protein: CASSLRGQGSSYGYTF
CDR3 DNA: TGTGCCAGCAGCTTAAGGGGACAGGGAAGTTCCTATGGCTACACCTTC
clone size: few
D gene: TRBD1
J gene: TRBJ1-2
V gene: TRBV7-2

CDR3 protein: CASRFSGGQGDSPLHF
CDR3 DNA: TGTGCCAGCAGATTCTCCGGAGGACAGGGGGATTCACCCCTCCACTTT
clone size: few
D gene: TRBD1
J gene: TRBJ1-6
V gene: TRBV6-6

CDR3 protein: CASSPQAQGKGEQYF
CDR3 DNA: TGTGCCAGCAGCCCCCAGGCACAGGGGAAAGGCGAGCAGTACTTC
clone size: -
D gene: TRBD1
J gene: TRBJ2-7
V gene: TRBV9

CDR3 protein: CASSLWGQGANEQFF
CDR3 DNA: TGCGCCAGCAGCTTGTGGGGACAGGGCGCGAATGAGCAGTTCTTC
clone size: once
D gene: TRBD1
J gene: TRBJ2-1
V gene: TRBV5-1

CDR3 protein: CASSLGGQISNQPQHF
CDR3 DNA: TGTGCCAGCAGCTTGGGAGGCCAGATAAGCAATCAGCCCCAGCATTTT
clone size: -
D gene: -
J gene: TRBJ1-5
V gene: TRBV5-5

CDR3 protein: CAWSMGQGVSEAFF
CDR3 DNA: TGTGCCTGGAGTATGGGACAGGGGGTGTCTGAAGCTTTCTTT
clone size: -
D gene: TRBD1
J gene: TRBJ1-1
V gene: TRBV30

CDR3 protein: CSGMGGLANEKLFF
CDR3 DNA: TGCAGCGGCATGGGGGGATTGGCTAATGAAAAACTGTTTTTT
clone size: -
D gene: -
J gene: TRBJ1-4
V gene: TRBV29-1

CDR3 protein: CASSLYQAMNTEAFF
CDR3 DNA: TGCGCCAGCAGCCTTTACCAGGCGATGAACACTGAAGCTTTCTTT
clone size: -
D gene: -
J gene: TRBJ1-1
V gene: TRBV5-1

CDR3 protein: CASSLGGLSNQPQHF
CDR3 DNA: TGTGCCAGCAGCTTAGGGGGACTGAGCAATCAGCCCCAGCATTTT
clone size: -
D gene: -
J gene: TRBJ1-5
V gene: TRBV11-2